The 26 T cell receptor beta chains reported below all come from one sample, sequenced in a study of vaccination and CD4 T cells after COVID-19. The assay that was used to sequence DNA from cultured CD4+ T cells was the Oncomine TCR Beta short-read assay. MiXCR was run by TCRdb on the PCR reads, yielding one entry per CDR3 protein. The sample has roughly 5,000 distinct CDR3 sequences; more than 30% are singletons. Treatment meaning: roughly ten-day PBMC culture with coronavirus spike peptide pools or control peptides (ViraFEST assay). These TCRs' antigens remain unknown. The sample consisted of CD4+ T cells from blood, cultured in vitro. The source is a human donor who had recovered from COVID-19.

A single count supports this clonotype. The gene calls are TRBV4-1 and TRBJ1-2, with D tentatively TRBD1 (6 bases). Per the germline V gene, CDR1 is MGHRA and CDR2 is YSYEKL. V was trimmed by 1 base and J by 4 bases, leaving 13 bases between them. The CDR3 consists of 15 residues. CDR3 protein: CASSQVWRGVYGYTF. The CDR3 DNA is TGCGCCAGCAGCCAAGTTTGGAGGGGGGTCTATGGCTACACCTTC.

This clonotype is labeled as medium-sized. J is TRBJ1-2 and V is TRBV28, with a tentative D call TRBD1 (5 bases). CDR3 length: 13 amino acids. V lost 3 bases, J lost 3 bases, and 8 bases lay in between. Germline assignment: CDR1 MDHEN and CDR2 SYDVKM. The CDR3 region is CASSFGDHYGYTF. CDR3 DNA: TGTGCCAGCAGTTTTGGGGACCACTATGGCTACACCTTC.

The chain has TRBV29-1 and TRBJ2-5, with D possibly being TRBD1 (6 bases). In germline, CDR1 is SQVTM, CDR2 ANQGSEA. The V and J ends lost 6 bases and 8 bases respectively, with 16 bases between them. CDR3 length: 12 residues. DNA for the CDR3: TGCAGCGTGGGACATACCCGGGGTACCCAGTACTTC. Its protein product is CSVGHTRGTQYF.

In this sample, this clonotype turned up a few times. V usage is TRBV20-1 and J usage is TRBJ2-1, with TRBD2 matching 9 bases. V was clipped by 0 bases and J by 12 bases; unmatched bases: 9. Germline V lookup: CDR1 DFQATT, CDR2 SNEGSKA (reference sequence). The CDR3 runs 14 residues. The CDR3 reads CSARDRLAERGQFF. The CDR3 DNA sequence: TGCAGTGCTAGAGATCGACTAGCGGAGAGGGGGCAGTTCTTC.

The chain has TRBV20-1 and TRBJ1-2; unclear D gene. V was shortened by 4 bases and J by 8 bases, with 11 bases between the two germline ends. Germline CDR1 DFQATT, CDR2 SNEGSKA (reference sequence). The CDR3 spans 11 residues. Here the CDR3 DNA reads TGCAGTGCTATTTGGAGGGAAGGCTACACCTTC. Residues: CSAIWREGYTF.

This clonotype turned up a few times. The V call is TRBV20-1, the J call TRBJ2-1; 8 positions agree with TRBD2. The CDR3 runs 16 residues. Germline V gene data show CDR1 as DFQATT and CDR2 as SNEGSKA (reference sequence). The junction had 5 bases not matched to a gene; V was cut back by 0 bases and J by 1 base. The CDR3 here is CSARDNSGESYNEQFF. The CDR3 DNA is TGCAGTGCTAGAGATAATAGCGGGGAGTCCTACAATGAGCAGTTCTTC.

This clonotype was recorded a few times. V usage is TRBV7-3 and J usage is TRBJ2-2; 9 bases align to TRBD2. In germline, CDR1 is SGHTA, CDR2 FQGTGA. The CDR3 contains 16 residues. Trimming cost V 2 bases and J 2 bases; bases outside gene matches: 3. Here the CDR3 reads CASSLLGLANTGELFF. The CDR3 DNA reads TGTGCCAGCAGCTTATTGGGACTAGCTAACACCGGGGAGCTGTTTTTT.

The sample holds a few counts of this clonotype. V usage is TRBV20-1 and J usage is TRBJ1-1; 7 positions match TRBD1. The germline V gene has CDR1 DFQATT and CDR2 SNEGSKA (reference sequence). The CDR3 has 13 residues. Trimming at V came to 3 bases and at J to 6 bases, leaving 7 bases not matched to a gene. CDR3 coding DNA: TGCAGTGCTAGTGACAGGGTGCACGCTGAAGCTTTCTTT. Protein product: CSASDRVHAEAFF.

The CDR3 protein is CSARDKETQYF. The CDR3, as DNA: TGCAGTGCTAGAGACAAAGAGACCCAGTACTTC. The chain links TRBV20-1 to TRBJ2-5; D unclear. V lost 0 bases and J lost 3, with 2 bases in between. CDR3 size: 11 residues. The germline CDR1 and CDR2 sequences are DFQATT and SNEGSKA (reference sequence).

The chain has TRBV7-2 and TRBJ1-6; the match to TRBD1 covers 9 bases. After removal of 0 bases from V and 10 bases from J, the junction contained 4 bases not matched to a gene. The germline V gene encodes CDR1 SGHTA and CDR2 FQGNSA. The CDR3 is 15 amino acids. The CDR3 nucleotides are TGTGCCAGCAGCTTAGCGGGACAGGGTGAATCACCCCTCCACTTT. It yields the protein CASSLAGQGESPLHF.

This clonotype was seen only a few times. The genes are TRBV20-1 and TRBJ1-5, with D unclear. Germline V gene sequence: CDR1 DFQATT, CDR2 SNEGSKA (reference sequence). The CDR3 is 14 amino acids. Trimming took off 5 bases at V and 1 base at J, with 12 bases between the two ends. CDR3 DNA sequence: TGCAGTGCTGGCTGGGAGGGAAGCAATCAGCCCCAGCATTTT. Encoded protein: CSAGWEGSNQPQHF.

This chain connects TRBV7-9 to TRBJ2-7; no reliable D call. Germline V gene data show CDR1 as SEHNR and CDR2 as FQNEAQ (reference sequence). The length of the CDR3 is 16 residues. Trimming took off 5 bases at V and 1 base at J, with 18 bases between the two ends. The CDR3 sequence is CASSHPPAAVSYEQYF. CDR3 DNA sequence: TGTGCCAGCAGCCACCCCCCGGCGGCGGTATCCTACGAGCAGTACTTC.

The CDR3 protein is CASSLVAADYSPLHF. CDR3 in DNA: TGTGCCAGCAGTTTGGTGGCGGCAGATTATTCACCCCTCCACTTT. The chain has TRBV28 and TRBJ1-6; no definite D call. Germline CDR1 and CDR2: MDHEN and SYDVKM. The CDR3 spans 15 residues. Trimming removed 3 bases from V and 8 bases from J, with 14 bases in between.

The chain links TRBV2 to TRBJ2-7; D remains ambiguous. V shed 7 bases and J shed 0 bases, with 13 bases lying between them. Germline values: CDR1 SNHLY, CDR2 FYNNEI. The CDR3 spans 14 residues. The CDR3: CASNRDLFSYEQYF. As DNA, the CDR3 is TGTGCCAGCAATCGAGACTTATTCTCCTACGAGCAGTACTTC.

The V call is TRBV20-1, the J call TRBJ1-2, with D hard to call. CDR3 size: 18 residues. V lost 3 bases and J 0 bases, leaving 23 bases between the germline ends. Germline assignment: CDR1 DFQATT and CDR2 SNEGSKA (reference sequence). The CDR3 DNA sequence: TGCAGTGCTAGTAGGGTGGGCTTCGTTCCTCTAGCTAACTATGGCTACACCTTC. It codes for CSASRVGFVPLANYGYTF.

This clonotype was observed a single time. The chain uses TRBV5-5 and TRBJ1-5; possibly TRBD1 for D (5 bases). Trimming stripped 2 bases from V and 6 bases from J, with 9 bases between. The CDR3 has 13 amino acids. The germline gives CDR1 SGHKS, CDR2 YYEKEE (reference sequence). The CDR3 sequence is CASSFEGLQPQHF. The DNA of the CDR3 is TGTGCCAGCAGCTTTGAGGGGCTTCAGCCCCAGCATTTT.

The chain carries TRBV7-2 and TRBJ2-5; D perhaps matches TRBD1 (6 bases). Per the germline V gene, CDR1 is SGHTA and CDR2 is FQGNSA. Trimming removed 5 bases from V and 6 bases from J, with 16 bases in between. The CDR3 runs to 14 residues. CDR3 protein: CASSPTGLGKTQYF. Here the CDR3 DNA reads TGTGCCAGCAGCCCGACAGGCCTCGGAAAGACCCAGTACTTC.

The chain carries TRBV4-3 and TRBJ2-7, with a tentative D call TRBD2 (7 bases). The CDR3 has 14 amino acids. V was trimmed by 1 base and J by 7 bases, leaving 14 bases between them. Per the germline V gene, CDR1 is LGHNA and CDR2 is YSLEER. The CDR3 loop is CASSQGGGLVEQYF. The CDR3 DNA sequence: TGCGCCAGCAGCCAAGGGGGGGGCCTGGTAGAGCAGTACTTC.

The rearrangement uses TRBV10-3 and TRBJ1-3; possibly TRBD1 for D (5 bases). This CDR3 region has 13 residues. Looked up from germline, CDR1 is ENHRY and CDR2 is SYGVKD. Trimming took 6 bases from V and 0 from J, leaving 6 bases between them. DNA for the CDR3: TGTGCCATCAGAGACAGCTCTGGAAACACCATATATTTT. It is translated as CAIRDSSGNTIYF.

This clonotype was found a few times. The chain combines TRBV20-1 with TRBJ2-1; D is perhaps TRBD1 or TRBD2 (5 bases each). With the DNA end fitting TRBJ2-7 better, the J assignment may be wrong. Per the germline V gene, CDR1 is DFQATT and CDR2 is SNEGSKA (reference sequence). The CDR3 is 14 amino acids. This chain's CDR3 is CSASATEEDYEQYF. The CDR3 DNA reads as TGCAGTGCTAGCGCGACAGAGGAGGACTACGAGCAGTACTTC.

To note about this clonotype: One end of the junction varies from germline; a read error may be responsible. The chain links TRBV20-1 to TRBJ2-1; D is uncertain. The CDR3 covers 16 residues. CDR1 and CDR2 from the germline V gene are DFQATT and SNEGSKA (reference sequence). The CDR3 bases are TGCAGTGCTAGAAGCGTTGCGCCGGGCGGATACAATGAGCAGCTCTTC. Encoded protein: CSARSVAPGGYNEQLF.

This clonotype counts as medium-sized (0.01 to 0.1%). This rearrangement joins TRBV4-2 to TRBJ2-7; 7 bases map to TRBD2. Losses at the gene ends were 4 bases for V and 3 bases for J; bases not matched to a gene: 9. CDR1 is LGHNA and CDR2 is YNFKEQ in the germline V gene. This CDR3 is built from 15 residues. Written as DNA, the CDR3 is TGTGCCAGCAGCCTAACCAGCGGGAAGGTCTACGAGCAGTACTTC. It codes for CASSLTSGKVYEQYF.

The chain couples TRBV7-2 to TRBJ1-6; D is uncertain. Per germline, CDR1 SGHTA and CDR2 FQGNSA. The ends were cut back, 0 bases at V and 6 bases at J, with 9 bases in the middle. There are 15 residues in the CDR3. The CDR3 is CASSLASPSNSPLHF. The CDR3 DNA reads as TGTGCCAGCAGCTTAGCTTCTCCAAGTAATTCACCCCTCCACTTT.

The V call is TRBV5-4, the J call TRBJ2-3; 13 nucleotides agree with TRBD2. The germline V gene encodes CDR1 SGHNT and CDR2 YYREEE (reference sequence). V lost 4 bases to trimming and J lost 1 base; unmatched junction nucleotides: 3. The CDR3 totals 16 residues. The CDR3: CASSTGLAGGTDTQYF. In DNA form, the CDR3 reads TGTGCCAGCAGCACCGGACTAGCGGGGGGCACAGATACGCAGTATTTT.

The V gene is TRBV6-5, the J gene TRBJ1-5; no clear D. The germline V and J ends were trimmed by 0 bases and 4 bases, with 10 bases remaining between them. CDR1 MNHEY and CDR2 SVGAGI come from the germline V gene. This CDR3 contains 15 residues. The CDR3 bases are TGTGCCAGCAGTTACTCGATCTACCGGAATCAGCCCCAGCATTTT. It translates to CASSYSIYRNQPQHF.

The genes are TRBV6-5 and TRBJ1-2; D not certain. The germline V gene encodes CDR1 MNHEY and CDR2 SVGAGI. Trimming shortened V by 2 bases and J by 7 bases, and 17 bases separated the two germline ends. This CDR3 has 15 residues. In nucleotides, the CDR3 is TGTGCCAGCAGTTACGCCGTAGGAATCCCTCTTGGCTACACCTTC. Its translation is CASSYAVGIPLGYTF.